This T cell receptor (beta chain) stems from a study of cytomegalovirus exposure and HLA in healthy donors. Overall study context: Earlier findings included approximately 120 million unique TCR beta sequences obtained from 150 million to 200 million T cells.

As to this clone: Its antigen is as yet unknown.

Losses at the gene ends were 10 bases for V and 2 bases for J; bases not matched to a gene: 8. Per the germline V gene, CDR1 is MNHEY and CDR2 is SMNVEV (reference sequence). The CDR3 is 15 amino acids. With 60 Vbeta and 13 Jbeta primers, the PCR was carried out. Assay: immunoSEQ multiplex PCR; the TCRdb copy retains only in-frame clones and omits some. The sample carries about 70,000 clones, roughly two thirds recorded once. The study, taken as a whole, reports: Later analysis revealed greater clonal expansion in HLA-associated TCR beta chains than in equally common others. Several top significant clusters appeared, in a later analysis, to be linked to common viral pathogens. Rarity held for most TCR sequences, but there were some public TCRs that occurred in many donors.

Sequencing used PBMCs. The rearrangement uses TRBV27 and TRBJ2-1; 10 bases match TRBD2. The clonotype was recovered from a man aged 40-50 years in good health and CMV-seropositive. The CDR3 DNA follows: TGTGCCACCCGATTAGCGGGGGGACCCTACAATGAGCAGTTCTTC. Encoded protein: CATRLAGGPYNEQFF.